This T cell receptor beta chain was captured in a study of tumor-infiltrating lymphocytes in localized non-small cell lung cancer. The study's findings and limits: IM1 and IM2 tumors showed no difference in T-cell fraction.

Remarks on this clone: Its antigen is unidentified.

The V and J ends lost 0 bases and 4 bases, in that order; junction bases with no gene match: 7. The CDR3 is 16 amino acids. Germline V lookup: CDR1 MNHNS, CDR2 SASEGT. Using immunoSEQ multiplex PCR, the repertoire was profiled, and TCRdb retains in-frame clones only, with some absent. Found here are approximately 15,000 clones, around 63% of them singletons; the top ten hold 6% to 8%. Material: lung tumor tissue. The clonotype comes from a human donor with non-small cell lung cancer. The V gene is TRBV6-1, the J gene TRBJ2-7, with TRBD2 identical over 9 bases. The CDR3 protein is CASSEARSGGSYEQYF. CDR3 coding DNA: TGTGCCAGCAGTGAAGCGAGGAGCGGGGGGAGTTACGAGCAGTACTTC.